Below are 29 T cell receptor beta chains sequenced from a single sample in a study of shared clonotypes between healthy human individuals. Profiling relied on immunoSEQ multiplex PCR, and the TCRdb table lists in-frame clones only, not all of them. The data show 450,000 to 500,000 clones, with 76% seen just once and roughly 13% held by the top ten. The sequenced sample was PBMCs. The receptor set was obtained from a woman aged 35 to 49 in good health. Some clones in this sample may be carry-over from other donors' samples.

The chain links TRBV7-6 to TRBJ1-1, with D uncertain. V lost 1 base to trimming and J lost 5 bases, with 8 bases between them. Germline CDR1 SGHVS, CDR2 FNYEAQ. The CDR3 has 13 amino acids. The CDR3 DNA is TGTGCCAGCAGCTTAGGTTATGGGACTGAAGCTTTCTTT. It is translated as CASSLGYGTEAFF. Filled out from reference TRBV7-6 and TRBJ1-1, the complete variable domain reads GAGVSQSPRYKVTKRGQDVALRCDPISGHVSLYWYRQALGQGPEFLTYFNYEAQQDKSGLPNDRFSAERPEGSISTLTIQRTEQRDSAMYRCASSLGYGTEAFFGQGTRLTVV.

This chain links TRBV28 with TRBJ2-7; 7 nucleotides agree with TRBD2. This CDR3 comprises 19 residues. V shed 3 bases, J shed 2 bases, and the junction held 19 bases outside the gene matches. From germline, CDR1 is MDHEN and CDR2 SYDVKM. CDR3 sequence (DNA): TGTGCCAGCAGTTTTTATCAAATTCTTAGCGGGCCTACCGCCTACGAGCAGTACTTC. Protein product: CASSFYQILSGPTAYEQYF.

Worth noting for this clone: A much larger clone sits a single nucleotide away, making a read error possible. Within the sample, other DNA sequences also encode this same CDR3. The V call is TRBV9, the J call TRBJ1-3; 7 bases are shared with TRBD1. Germline trimming cut 3 bases from V and 3 bases from J; bases unmatched to any gene: 6. CDR1 and CDR2 from the germline V gene are SGDLS and YYNGEE. This CDR3 spans 15 amino acids. CDR3 residues: CASSEEGARGNTIYF. Written as DNA, the CDR3 is TGTGCCAGCAGCGAGGAGGGGGCGCGTGGAAACACCATATATTTT.

This clone was detected many times. The genes are TRBV7-9 and TRBJ1-3; 9 bases match TRBD1. CDR1 is SEHNR and CDR2 is FQNEAQ in the germline V gene (reference sequence). This CDR3 contains 15 residues. Trimming took 5 bases from V and 4 from J; bases not matched to a gene: 6. This chain's CDR3 is CASSLPGTGGNTIYF. The CDR3 DNA follows: TGTGCCAGCAGCCTACCGGGGACAGGGGGAAACACCATATATTTT.

The V gene is TRBV7-9, the J gene TRBJ2-7; D call uncertain. Trimming shortened V by 5 bases and J by 2 bases, and 7 bases separated the two germline ends. The CDR3 totals 12 residues. Germline CDR1 reads SEHNR; CDR2 reads FQNEAQ (reference sequence). CDR3 nucleotides: TGTGCCAGCAGCCCAATTACCTACGAGCAGTACTTC. This codes for CASSPITYEQYF. The entire variable domain, with the rest obtained from reference TRBV7-9 and TRBJ2-7, is as follows: DTGVSQNPRHKITKRGQNVTFRCDPISEHNRLYWYRQTLGQGPEFLTYFQNEAQLEKSRLLSDRFSAERPKGSFSTLEIQRTEQGDSAMYLCASSPITYEQYFGPGTRLTVT.

This rearrangement joins TRBV6-1 to TRBJ1-2, with 8 bases that match TRBD1. V lost 7 bases to trimming and J lost 7 bases; unmatched junction nucleotides: 11. Germline assignment: CDR1 MNHNS and CDR2 SASEGT. The CDR3 loop spans 14 amino acids. DNA of the CDR3: TGTGCCAGCACCCTTAGACAGGGGACGATTGGCTACACCTTC. Amino acids: CASTLRQGTIGYTF.

Written as DNA, the CDR3 is TGTGCCAGCAGCTTACCGGGACAGGGGGCCTACGAGCAGTACTTC. Protein product: CASSLPGQGAYEQYF. This rearrangement joins TRBV5-4 to TRBJ2-7; TRBD1 matches 11 bases. The germline CDR1 and CDR2 sequences are SGHNT and YYREEE (reference sequence). The CDR3 consists of 15 residues. Trimming cost V 2 bases and J 2 bases; bases outside gene matches: 3.

The V gene is TRBV28, the J gene TRBJ1-5; 9 bases fit TRBD1. The germline CDR1 and CDR2 sequences are MDHEN and SYDVKM. CDR3 length equals 14 residues. J gave up 11 bases and V 4 bases, and 9 bases lay outside the gene matches. The chain's CDR3 is CASSSLTGGASQHF. The CDR3 region has the DNA TGTGCCAGCAGTTCCCTGACAGGGGGTGCGTCCCAGCATTTT.

The table lists this clone with a few counts. V is TRBV28 and J is TRBJ1-2; no reliable D call. The V gene lost 5 bases and the J gene lost 3 bases, with 4 bases spanning the gap. CDR1 and CDR2 (germline): MDHEN, SYDVKM. The CDR3 covers 11 residues. CDR3 nucleotide sequence: TGTGCCAGCAGTCAAGACTATGGCTACACCTTC. Translating gives CASSQDYGYTF.

This chain uses TRBV7-9 with TRBJ2-2, with D hard to call. The CDR3 spans 14 residues. CDR1 and CDR2 from the germline V gene are SEHNR and FQNEAQ (reference sequence). Deletions cut 6 bases from V and 4 bases from J, with 12 bases between. CDR3 loop: CASRTGTATGELFF. The DNA of the CDR3 is TGTGCCAGCAGAACCGGTACCGCCACCGGGGAGCTGTTTTTT.

The rearrangement links TRBV5-4 to TRBJ2-6, with D maybe TRBD1 (6 bases). The CDR3 is 19 amino acids. Germline V gene lookup returns CDR1 SGHNT and CDR2 YYREEE (reference sequence). V was pared by 4 bases and J by 2 bases, with 22 bases between. The CDR3, as DNA: TGTGCCAGCAGCCCGGTGCCGGGACATAGGTTCACTGGGGCCAACGTCCTGACTTTC. It is translated as CASSPVPGHRFTGANVLTF.

The CDR3 coding sequence is TGCGCCAGCAGCTTGGAGGGACAGGGGACAGATACGCAGTATTTT. It codes for CASSLEGQGTDTQYF. The chain has TRBV5-1 and TRBJ2-3; TRBD1 matches 10 bases. The J segment lost 3 bases and the V segment lost 0 bases, leaving 1 base of the junction unmatched. Germline CDR1 and CDR2: SGHRS and YFSETQ. This CDR3 is 15 amino acids long.

The chain has TRBV27 and TRBJ2-1; D gene uncertain. Between the trimmed V and J ends, which lost 5 bases and 10 bases, there was a span of 12 bases. This CDR3 region has 12 residues. Germline V CDR1 and CDR2: MNHEY, SMNVEV (reference sequence). CDR3 region: CASSIQNNEQFF. For the CDR3, the DNA is TGTGCCAGCAGTATCCAAAATAACGAGCAGTTCTTC.

The rearrangement uses TRBV7-5 and TRBJ2-1; TRBD1 is taken as the D call from the table, unchecked against the DNA. TRBV7-5 is termed a pseudogene. The CDR3 consists of 16 residues. CDR3 DNA: TGTGCCAGAAGCTTAGTCGGGACAGGGGGCTACAATGAGCAGTTCTTC. Translated, it gives CARSLVGTGGYNEQFF.

The genes are TRBV6-6 and TRBJ2-1; D gene unclear. V shed 6 bases and J shed 0 bases, with 12 bases lying between them. Germline V gene lookup returns CDR1 MNHNY and CDR2 SVGAGI (reference sequence). This CDR3 spans 15 amino acids. CDR3 in DNA: TGTGCCAGCAGCCCGAGCCGATACTCCTACAATGAGCAGTTCTTC. Its translation: CASSPSRYSYNEQFF.

This clone was observed once. The genes are TRBV7-2 and TRBJ2-2; 7 positions agree with TRBD1. The junction had 8 bases not matched to a gene; V was cut back by 5 bases and J by 8 bases. Germline V gene lookup returns CDR1 SGHTA and CDR2 FQGNSA. The CDR3 is 14 residues long. Written as DNA, the CDR3 is TGTGCCAGCAGCCCCGGGACAGCTCGGGGGGAGCTGTTTTTT. This encodes CASSPGTARGELFF.

This clone appeared a single time. The chain carries TRBV5-1 and TRBJ2-1, with D unclear. Germline V gene data show CDR1 as SGHRS and CDR2 as YFSETQ. The CDR3 is 12 amino acids. The ends were cut back, 4 bases at V and 8 bases at J, with 10 bases in the middle. CDR3 nucleotide sequence: TGCGCCAGCAGCGCTCCTAGTGATGAGCAGTTCTTC. Its translation is CASSAPSDEQFF.

Concerning this clone itself: A far larger clone is one nucleotide away, so this likely arose from a read error. The chain couples TRBV25-1 to TRBJ2-7; D may be TRBD1 (5 bases). Germline-derived CDR1 and CDR2 are MGHDK and SYGVNS. V lost 8 bases and J lost 2, with 10 bases in between. The CDR3 is 12 amino acids. CDR3 region: CASGAGTYEQYF. CDR3 DNA: TGTGCCAGCGGGGCAGGGACCTACGAGCAGTACTTC.

The chain's CDR3 is CASSMSRQTNQPQHF. DNA of the CDR3: TGTGCCAGTAGTATGAGTAGGCAGACTAATCAGCCCCAGCATTTT. The chain is built from TRBV19 and TRBJ1-5; no reliable D call. Germline values: CDR1 LNHDA, CDR2 SQIVND (reference sequence). The V end lost 3 bases, the J end lost 4 bases, and 13 bases lay between the germline ends. This CDR3 comprises 15 residues.

The chain is built from TRBV25-1 and TRBJ2-3; D might be TRBD2 (5 bases). V lost 8 bases and J lost 2, with 17 bases in between. The CDR3 extends over 15 amino acids. Per the germline V gene, CDR1 is MGHDK and CDR2 is SYGVNS. The CDR3 sequence is CASAFHGVTTDTQYF. The DNA of the CDR3 is TGTGCCAGCGCCTTCCACGGGGTCACCACAGATACGCAGTATTTT.

This clone was recorded a few times. The sample contains more than one DNA sequence encoding this CDR3. The chain is built from TRBV9 and TRBJ2-2, with 8 bases that match TRBD1. The germline gives CDR1 SGDLS, CDR2 YYNGEE. J gave up 0 bases and V 8 bases, and 6 bases lay outside the gene matches. This CDR3 is built from 15 residues. The CDR3 here is CASSQTGANTGELFF. The CDR3 DNA is TGTGCCAGTTCCCAGACAGGGGCGAACACCGGGGAGCTGTTTTTT.

The V gene is TRBV7-6, the J gene TRBJ1-2, with D possibly being TRBD1 (6 bases). Looked up from germline, CDR1 is SGHVS and CDR2 is FNYEAQ. With 4 bases removed from V and 7 bases from J, the gap between germline ends came to 10 bases. The CDR3 length is 12 residues. The CDR3 DNA follows: TGTGCCAGCAGCTCCTACAGGGTTGGCTACACCTTC. The encoded protein is CASSSYRVGYTF.

The chain joins TRBV11-2 to TRBJ2-1; the match to TRBD2 covers 7 bases. The CDR3 runs to 11 residues. From germline, CDR1 is SGHAT and CDR2 FQNNGV. The trim removed 6 bases at V and 10 bases at J, leaving 3 bases unmatched. CDR3 loop: CASRASGEQFF. The CDR3 DNA is TGTGCCAGCAGGGCTAGCGGAGAGCAGTTCTTC. The full variable domain, its missing parts supplied by reference TRBV11-2 and TRBJ2-1, is EAGVAQSPRYKIIEKRQSVAFWCNPISGHATLYWYQQILGQGPKLLIQFQNNGVVDDSQLPKDRFSAERLKGVDSTLKIQPAKLEDSAVYLCASRASGEQFFGPGTRLTVL.

The chain couples TRBV7-8 to TRBJ1-5; the D is unclear. The CDR3 is made up of 17 amino acids. CDR1 and CDR2 (germline): SGHVS, FQNEAQ. Trimming pared 0 bases from V and 2 bases from J, leaving 14 bases between. CDR3 loop: CASSLARLGIGNQPQHF. CDR3 sequence (DNA): TGTGCCAGCAGCTTAGCGCGTCTGGGGATAGGCAATCAGCCCCAGCATTTT.

This chain joins TRBV5-6 and TRBJ2-7, with 11 bases matching TRBD1. This CDR3 region has 14 residues. The V gene's germline CDR1 is SGHDT and CDR2 YYEEEE. V lost 4 bases to trimming and J lost 3 bases; unmatched junction nucleotides: 3. DNA of the CDR3: TGTGCCAGCAGCAGGACAGGGGGCATCTACGAGCAGTACTTC. Its translation is CASSRTGGIYEQYF.

The rearrangement links TRBV4-3 to TRBJ1-4; TRBD1 agrees at 7 bases. V shed 1 base, J shed 10 bases, and the junction held 9 bases outside the gene matches. The CDR3 is 15 residues long. In germline, CDR1 is LGHNA, CDR2 YSLEER. CDR3: CASSQGTGREVKLFF. The DNA of the CDR3 is TGCGCCAGCAGCCAAGGGACAGGCCGGGAGGTAAAACTGTTTTTT.

With regard to this clone: The sample carries other DNA sequences with the same CDR3. V and J are TRBV29-1 and TRBJ1-1; the D gene is possibly TRBD1 (6 bases). Trimming took off 6 bases at V and 1 base at J, with 12 bases between the two ends. The CDR3 runs 13 residues. Germline V CDR1 and CDR2: SQVTM, ANQGSEA. As DNA, the CDR3 is TGCAGCGTAGGGCAGGGGAGGAACACTGAAGCTTTCTTT. Translation: CSVGQGRNTEAFF. Drawing the rest from reference TRBV29-1 and TRBJ1-1, the complete variable domain is SAVISQKPSRDICQRGTSLTIQCQVDSQVTMMFWYRQQPGQSLTLIATANQGSEATYESGFVIDKFPISRPNLTFSTLTVSNMSPEDSSIYLCSVGQGRNTEAFFGQGTRLTVV.

This clone was detected only once. The chain joins TRBV2 to TRBJ2-2; D might be TRBD1 (6 bases). Trimming took 6 bases from V and 1 from J, leaving 9 bases between them. The CDR3 sequence is 14 residues long. Germline V CDR1 and CDR2: SNHLY, FYNNEI. Here the CDR3 DNA reads TGTGCCAGCAGACAACAGGGGAACACCGGGGAGCTGTTTTTT. It codes for CASRQQGNTGELFF. The full variable domain, in which reference TRBV2 and TRBJ2-2 provide the parts outside the CDR3, is EPEVTQTPSHQVTQMGQEVILRCVPISNHLYFYWYRQILGQKVEFLVSFYNNEISEKSEIFDDQFSVERPDGSNFTLKIRSTKLEDSAMYFCASRQQGNTGELFFGEGSRLTVL.

The chain employs TRBV2 and TRBJ1-1; no reliable D call. This CDR3 has 14 amino acids. The germline V and J ends were trimmed by 4 bases and 0 bases, with 9 bases remaining between them. CDR1 and CDR2 (germline): SNHLY, FYNNEI. The DNA of the CDR3 is TGTGCCAGCAGTGTAGGGAACATGAACACTGAAGCTTTCTTT. Translation gives CASSVGNMNTEAFF.